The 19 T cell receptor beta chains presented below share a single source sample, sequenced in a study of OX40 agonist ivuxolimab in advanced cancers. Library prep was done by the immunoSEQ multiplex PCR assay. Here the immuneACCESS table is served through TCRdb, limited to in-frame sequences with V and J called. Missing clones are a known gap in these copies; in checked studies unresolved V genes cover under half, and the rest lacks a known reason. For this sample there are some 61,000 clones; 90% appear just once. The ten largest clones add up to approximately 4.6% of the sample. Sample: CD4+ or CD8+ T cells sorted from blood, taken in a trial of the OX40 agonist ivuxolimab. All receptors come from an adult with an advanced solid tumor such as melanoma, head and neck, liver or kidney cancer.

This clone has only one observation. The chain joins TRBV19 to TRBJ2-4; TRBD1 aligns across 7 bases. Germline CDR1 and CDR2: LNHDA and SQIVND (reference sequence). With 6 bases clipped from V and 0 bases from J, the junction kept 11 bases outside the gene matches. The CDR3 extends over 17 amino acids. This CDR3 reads CASRPPGQSLAKNIQYF. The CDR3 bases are TGTGCCAGTAGGCCTCCGGGACAGTCACTAGCCAAAAACATTCAGTACTTC.

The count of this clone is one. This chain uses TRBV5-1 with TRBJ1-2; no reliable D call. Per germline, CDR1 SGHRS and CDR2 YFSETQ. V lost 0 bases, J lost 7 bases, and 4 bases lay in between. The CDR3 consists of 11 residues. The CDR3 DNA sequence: TGCGCCAGCAGCTTGGGCGGTGGCTACACCTTC. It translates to CASSLGGGYTF.

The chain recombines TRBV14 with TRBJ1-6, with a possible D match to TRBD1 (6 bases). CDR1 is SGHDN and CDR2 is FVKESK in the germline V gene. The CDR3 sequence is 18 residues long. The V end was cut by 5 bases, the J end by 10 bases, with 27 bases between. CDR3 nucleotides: TGTGCCAGCAGCACTCGGGACACACTAACCCCATTCAAATCACCCCTCCACTTT. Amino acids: CASSTRDTLTPFKSPLHF.

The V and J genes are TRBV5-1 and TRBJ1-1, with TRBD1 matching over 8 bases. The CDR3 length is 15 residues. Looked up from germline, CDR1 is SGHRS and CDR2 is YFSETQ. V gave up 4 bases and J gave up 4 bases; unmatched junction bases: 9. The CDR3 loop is CASSKSRDRPTEAFF. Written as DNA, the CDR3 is TGCGCCAGCAGCAAATCCCGGGACAGGCCCACTGAAGCTTTCTTT.

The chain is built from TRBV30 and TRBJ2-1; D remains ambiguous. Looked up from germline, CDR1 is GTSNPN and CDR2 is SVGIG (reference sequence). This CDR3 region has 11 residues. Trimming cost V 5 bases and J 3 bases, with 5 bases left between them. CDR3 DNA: TGTGCCTGGGAAAACTACAATGAGCAGTTCTTC. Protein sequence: CAWENYNEQFF.

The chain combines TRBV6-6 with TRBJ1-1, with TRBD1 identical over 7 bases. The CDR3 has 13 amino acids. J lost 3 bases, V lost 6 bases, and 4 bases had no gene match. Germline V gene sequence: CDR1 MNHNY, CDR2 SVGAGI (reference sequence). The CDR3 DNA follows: TGTGCCAGCAGCCTCGACAGGGACACTGAAGCTTTCTTT. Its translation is CASSLDRDTEAFF.

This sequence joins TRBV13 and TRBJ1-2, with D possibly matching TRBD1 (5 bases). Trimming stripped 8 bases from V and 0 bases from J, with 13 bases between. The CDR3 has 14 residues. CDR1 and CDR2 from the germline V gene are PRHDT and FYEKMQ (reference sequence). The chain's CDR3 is CASGSRAPNYGYTF. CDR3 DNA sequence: TGTGCCAGCGGCTCCAGGGCGCCTAACTATGGCTACACCTTC.

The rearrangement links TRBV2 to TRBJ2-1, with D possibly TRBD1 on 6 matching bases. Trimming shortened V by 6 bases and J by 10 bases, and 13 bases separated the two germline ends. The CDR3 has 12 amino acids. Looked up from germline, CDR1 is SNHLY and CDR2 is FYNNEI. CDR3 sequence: CASSGDTGEQFF. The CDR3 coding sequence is TGTGCCAGCAGCGGGGACACAGGGGAGCAGTTCTTC.

This CDR3 is CASSLTGGADTQYF. CDR3 nucleotide sequence: TGTGCCAGCAGTTTGACAGGGGGCGCAGATACGCAGTATTTT. The rearrangement uses TRBV28 and TRBJ2-3; 10 positions agree with TRBD1. This CDR3 has 14 amino acids. V lost 3 bases and J lost 4; bases outside the gene matches: 1. The V gene's germline CDR1 is MDHEN and CDR2 SYDVKM.

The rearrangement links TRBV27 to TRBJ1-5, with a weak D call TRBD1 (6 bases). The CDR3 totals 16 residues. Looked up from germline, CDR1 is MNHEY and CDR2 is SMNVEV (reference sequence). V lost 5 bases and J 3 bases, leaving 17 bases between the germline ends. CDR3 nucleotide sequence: TGTGCCAGCAGTCCACTACAGGGCCTACACAATCAGCCCCAGCATTTT. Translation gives CASSPLQGLHNQPQHF.

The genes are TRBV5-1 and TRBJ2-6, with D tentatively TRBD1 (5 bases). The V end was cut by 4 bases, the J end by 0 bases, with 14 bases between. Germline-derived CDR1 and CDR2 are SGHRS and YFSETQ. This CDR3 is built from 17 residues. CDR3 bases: TGCGCCAGCAGCAAAGACAGCCCTAGCTCTGGGGCCAACGTCCTGACTTTC. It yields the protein CASSKDSPSSGANVLTF.

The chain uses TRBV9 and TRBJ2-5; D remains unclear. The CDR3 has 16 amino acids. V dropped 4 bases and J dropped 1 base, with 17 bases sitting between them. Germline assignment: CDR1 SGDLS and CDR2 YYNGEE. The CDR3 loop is CASSPHPVAVQETQYF. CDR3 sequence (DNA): TGTGCCAGCAGCCCCCATCCGGTCGCGGTCCAAGAGACCCAGTACTTC.

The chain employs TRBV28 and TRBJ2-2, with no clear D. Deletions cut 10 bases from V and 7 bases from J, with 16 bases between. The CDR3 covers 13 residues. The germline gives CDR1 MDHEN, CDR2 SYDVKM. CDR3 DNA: TGTGCCACCACAAAACTCCTTGTCGGGGAGCTGTTTTTT. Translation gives CATTKLLVGELFF.

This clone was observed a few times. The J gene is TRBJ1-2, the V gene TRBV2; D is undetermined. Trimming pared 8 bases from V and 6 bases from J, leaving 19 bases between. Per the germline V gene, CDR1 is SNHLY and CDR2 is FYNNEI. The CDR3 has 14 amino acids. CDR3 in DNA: TGTGCCAGCGTATTTTCATGGACGGGAGATGGCTACACCTTC. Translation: CASVFSWTGDGYTF.

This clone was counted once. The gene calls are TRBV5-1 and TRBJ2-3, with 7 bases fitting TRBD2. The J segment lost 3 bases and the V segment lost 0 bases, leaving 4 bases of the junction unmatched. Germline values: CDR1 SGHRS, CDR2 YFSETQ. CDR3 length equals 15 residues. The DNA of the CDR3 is TGCGCCAGCAGCTTGGGGCGGGGAGGGACAGATACGCAGTATTTT. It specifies CASSLGRGGTDTQYF.

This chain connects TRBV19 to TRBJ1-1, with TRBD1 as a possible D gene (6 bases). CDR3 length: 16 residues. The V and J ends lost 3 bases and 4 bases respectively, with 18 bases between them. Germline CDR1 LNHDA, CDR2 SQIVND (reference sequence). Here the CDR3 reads CASSIGWGATGTEAFF. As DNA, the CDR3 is TGTGCCAGTAGTATTGGTTGGGGGGCGACGGGCACTGAAGCTTTCTTT.

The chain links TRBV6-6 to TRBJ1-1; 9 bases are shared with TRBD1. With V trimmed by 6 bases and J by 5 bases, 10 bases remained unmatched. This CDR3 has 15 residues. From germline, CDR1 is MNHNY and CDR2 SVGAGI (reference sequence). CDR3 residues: CASRTPGQGRTEAFF. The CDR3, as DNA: TGTGCCAGCAGGACTCCGGGACAGGGAAGGACTGAAGCTTTCTTT.

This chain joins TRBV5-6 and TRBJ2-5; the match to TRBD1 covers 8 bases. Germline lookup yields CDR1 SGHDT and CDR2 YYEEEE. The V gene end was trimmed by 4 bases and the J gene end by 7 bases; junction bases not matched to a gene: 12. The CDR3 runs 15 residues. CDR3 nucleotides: TGTGCCAGCAGCGTCGGACAGGGTGCGATCGGGACCCAGTACTTC. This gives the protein CASSVGQGAIGTQYF.

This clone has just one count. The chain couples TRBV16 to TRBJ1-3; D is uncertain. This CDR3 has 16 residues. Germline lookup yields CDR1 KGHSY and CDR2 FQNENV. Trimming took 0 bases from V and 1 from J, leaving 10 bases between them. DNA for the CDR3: TGTGCCAGCAGCCAATCAGGGTATGGATCTGGAAACACCATATATTTT. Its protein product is CASSQSGYGSGNTIYF.